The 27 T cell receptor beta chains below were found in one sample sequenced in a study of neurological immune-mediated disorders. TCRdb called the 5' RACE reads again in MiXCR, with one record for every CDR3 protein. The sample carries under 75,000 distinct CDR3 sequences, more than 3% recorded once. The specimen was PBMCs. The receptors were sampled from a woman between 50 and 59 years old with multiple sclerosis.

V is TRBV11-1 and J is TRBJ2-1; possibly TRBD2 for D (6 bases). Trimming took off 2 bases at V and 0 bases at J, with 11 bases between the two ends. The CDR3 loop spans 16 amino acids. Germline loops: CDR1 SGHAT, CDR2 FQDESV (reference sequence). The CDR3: CASSLSAGSSYNEQFF. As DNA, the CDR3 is TGTGCCAGCAGCTTATCGGCGGGGAGCTCCTACAATGAGCAGTTCTTC.

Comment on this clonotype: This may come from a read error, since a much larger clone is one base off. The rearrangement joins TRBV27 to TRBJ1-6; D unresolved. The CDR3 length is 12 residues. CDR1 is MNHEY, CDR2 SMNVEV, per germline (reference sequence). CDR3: CASSLTGSHLHF. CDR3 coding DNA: TGTGCCAGCAGTTTAACGGGGTCACACCTCCACTTT.

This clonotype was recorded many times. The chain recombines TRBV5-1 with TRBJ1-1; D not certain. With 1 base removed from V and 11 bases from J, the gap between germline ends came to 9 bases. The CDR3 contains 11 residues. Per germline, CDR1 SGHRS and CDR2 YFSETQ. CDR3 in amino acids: CASSLMGMAFF. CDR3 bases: TGCGCCAGCAGCTTGATGGGTATGGCTTTCTTT.

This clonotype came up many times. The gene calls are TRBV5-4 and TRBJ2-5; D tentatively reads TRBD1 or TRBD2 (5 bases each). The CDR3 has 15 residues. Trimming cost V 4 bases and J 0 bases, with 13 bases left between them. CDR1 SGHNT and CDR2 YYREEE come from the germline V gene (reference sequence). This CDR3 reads CASSLGPAHQETQYF. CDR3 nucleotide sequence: TGTGCCAGCAGCCTGGGACCCGCCCACCAAGAGACCCAGTACTTC. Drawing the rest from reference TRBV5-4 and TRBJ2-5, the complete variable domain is ETGVTQSPTHLIKTRGQQVTLRCSSQSGHNTVSWYQQALGQGPQFIFQYYREEENGRGNFPPRFSGLQFPNYSSELNVNALELDDSALYLCASSLGPAHQETQYFGPGTRLLVL.

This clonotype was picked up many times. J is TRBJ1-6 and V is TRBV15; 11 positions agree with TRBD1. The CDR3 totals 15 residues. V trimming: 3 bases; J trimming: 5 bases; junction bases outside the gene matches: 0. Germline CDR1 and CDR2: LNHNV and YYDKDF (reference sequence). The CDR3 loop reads CATSRDRGHNSPLHF. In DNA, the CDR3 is TGTGCCACCAGCAGGGACAGGGGGCATAATTCACCCCTCCACTTT.

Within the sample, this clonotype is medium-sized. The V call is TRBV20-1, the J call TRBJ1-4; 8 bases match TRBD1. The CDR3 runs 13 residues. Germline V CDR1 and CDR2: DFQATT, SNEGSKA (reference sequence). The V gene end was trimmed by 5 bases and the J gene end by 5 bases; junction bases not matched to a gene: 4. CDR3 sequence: CSAGTGGNEKLFF. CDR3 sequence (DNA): TGCAGTGCTGGGACAGGTGGGAATGAAAAACTGTTTTTT.

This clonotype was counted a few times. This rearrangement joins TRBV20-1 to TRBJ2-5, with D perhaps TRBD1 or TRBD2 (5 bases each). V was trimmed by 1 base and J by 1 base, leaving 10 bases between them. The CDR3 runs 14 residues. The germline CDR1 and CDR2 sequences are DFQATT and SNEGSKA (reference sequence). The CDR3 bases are TGCAGTGCTAGAGGAGGGGCCTTCCAAGAGACCCAGTACTTC. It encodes CSARGGAFQETQYF.

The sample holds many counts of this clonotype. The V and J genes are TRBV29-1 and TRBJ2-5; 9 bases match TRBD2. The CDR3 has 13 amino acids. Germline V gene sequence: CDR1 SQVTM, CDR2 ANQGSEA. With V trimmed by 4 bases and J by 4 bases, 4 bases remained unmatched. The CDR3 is CSVGGRAVETQYF. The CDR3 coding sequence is TGCAGCGTTGGCGGGAGGGCCGTAGAGACCCAGTACTTC.

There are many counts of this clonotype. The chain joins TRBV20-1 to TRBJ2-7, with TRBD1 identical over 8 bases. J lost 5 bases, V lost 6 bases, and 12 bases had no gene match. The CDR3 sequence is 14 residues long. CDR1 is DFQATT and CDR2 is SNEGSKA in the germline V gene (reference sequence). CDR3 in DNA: TGCAGTGCGCTAGACGGACAGGGCGGCCACGAGCAGTACTTC. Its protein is CSALDGQGGHEQYF.

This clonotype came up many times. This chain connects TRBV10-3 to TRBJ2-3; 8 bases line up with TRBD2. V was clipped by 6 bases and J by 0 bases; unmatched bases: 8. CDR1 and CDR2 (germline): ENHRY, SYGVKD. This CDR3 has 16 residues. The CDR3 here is CAISGGSGRSTDTQYF. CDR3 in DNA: TGTGCCATCAGCGGAGGAAGCGGGAGAAGCACAGATACGCAGTATTTT.

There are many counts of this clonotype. CDR3 nucleotides: TGTGCCAGCAGTTACCTCCGGGACAGGAAAAACAATGAGCAGTTCTTC. Translating it yields CASSYLRDRKNNEQFF. V gene TRBV6-5 combines with J gene TRBJ2-1; 8 bases agree with TRBD1. Unmatched junction bases numbered 8, after V lost 2 bases and J lost 5 bases. The CDR3 extends over 16 amino acids. The germline CDR1 and CDR2 sequences are MNHEY and SVGAGI.

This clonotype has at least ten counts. The CDR3 region has the DNA TGTGCCAGCAGCTTAGCCCCGTCAGGGCCCACTGAAGCTTTCTTT. Protein product: CASSLAPSGPTEAFF. The gene calls are TRBV7-8 and TRBJ1-1; D perhaps matches TRBD1 (5 bases). V dropped 0 bases and J dropped 4 bases, with 12 bases sitting between them. The CDR3 runs 15 residues. Looked up from germline, CDR1 is SGHVS and CDR2 is FQNEAQ.

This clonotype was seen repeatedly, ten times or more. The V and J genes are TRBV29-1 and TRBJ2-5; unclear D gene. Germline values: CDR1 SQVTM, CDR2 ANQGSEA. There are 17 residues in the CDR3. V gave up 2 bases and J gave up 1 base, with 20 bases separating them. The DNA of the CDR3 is TGCAGCGTTGAACCGATATTAGGACGGGCCTTCCAAGAGACCCAGTACTTC. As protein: CSVEPILGRAFQETQYF.

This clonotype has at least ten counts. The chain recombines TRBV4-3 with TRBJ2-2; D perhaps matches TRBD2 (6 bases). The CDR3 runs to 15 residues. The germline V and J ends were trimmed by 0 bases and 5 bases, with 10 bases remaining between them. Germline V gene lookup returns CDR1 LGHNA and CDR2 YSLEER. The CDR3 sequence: CASSQETSRTGELFF. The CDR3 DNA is TGCGCCAGCAGCCAAGAAACTAGCCGTACCGGGGAGCTGTTTTTT.

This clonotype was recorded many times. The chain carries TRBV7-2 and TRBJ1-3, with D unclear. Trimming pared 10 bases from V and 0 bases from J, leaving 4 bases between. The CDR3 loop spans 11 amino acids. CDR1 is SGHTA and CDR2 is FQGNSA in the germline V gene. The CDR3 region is CAIRSGNTIYF. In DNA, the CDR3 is TGTGCCATCCGCTCTGGAAACACCATATATTTT.

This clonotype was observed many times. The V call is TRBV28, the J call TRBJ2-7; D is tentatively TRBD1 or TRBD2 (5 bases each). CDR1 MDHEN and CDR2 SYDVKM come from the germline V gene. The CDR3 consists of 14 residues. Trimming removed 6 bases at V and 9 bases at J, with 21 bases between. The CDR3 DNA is TGTGCCAGCAGCCGTCGCGGCCCGGGGCGATTGCAGTACGTC. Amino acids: CASSRRGPGRLQYV.

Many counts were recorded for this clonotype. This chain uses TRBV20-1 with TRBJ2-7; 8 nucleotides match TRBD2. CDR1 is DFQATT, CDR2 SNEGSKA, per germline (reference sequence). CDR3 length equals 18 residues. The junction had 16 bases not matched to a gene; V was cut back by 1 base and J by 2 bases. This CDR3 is CSARGQGLGSGLAYEQYF. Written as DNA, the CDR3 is TGCAGTGCTAGAGGGCAGGGCCTAGGTTCGGGACTAGCCTACGAGCAGTACTTC.

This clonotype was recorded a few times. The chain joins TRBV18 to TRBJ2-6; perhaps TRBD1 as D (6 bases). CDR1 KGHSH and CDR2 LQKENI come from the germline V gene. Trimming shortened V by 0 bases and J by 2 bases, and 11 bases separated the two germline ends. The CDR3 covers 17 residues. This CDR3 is CASSPPRTAAGANVLTF. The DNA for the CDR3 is TGTGCCAGCTCACCACCCCGGACAGCCGCTGGGGCCAACGTCCTGACTTTC.

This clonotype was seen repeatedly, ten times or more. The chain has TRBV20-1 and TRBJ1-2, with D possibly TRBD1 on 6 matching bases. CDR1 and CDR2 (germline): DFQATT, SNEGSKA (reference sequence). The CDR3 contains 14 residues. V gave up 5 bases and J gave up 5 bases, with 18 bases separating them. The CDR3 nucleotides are TGCAGTGCTGAGGGGGACCCGAGCGAGTATGGCTACACCTTC. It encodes CSAEGDPSEYGYTF.

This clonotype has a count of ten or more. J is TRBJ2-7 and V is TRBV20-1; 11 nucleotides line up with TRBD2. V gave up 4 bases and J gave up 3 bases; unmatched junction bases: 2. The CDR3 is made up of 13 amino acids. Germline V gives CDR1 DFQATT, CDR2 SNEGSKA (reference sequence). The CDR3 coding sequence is TGCAGTGCTATAACTAGCGGGGGCTACGAGCAGTACTTC. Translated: CSAITSGGYEQYF.

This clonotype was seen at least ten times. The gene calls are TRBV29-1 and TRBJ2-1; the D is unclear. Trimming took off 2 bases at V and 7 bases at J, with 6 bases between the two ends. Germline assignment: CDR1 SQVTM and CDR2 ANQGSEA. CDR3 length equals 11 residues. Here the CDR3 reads CSVEKGNEQFF. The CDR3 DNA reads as TGCAGCGTTGAAAAGGGTAATGAGCAGTTCTTC.

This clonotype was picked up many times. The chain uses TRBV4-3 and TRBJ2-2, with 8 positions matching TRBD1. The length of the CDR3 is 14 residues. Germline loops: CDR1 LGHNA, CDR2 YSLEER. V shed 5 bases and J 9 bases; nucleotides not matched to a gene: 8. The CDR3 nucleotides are TGCGCCAGCAGCAACAGGGGGGCGGGTAGGGAGCTGTTTTTT. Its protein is CASSNRGAGRELFF.

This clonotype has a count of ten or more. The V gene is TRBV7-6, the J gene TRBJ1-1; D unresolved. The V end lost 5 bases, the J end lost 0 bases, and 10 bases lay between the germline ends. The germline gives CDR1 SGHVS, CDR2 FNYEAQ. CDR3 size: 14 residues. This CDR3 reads CASSPTLVNTEAFF. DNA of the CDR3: TGTGCCAGCAGCCCCACCCTTGTGAACACTGAAGCTTTCTTT.

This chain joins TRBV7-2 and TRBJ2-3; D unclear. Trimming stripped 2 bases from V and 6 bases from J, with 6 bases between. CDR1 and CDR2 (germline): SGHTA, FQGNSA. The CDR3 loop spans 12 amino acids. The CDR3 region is CASSLMADTQYF. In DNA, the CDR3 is TGTGCCAGCAGCTTAATGGCGGATACGCAGTATTTT.

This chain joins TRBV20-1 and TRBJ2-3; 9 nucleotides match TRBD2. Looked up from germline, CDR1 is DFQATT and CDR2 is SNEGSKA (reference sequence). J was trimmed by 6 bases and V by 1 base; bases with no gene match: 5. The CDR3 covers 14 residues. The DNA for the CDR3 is TGCAGTGCTAGAGGGCGGGAGGGCCTGGATACGCAGTATTTT. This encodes CSARGREGLDTQYF.

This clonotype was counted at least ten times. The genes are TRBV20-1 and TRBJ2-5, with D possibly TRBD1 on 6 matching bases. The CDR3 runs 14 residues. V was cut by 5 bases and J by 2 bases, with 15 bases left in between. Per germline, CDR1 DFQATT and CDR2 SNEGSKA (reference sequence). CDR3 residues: CSAPPWTEQETQYF. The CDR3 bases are TGCAGTGCTCCCCCTTGGACAGAGCAAGAGACCCAGTACTTC.

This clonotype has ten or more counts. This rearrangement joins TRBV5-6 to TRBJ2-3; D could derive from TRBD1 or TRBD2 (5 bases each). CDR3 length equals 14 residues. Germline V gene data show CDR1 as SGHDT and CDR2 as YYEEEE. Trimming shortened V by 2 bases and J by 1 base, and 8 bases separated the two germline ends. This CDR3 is CASSLRDGTDTQYF. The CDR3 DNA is TGTGCCAGCAGCTTACGGGACGGCACAGATACGCAGTATTTT.